The rows below give T cell receptor beta chains drawn from one sample of a study of cytomegalovirus exposure and HLA in healthy donors. Clones were read by immunoSEQ multiplex PCR, and TCRdb kept only the in-frame ones, dropping some. The table records roughly 150,000 clones, around 10% of them present only once. Sequenced material: PBMCs. These receptors originate from a male donor in good health and CMV-seronegative. The CDR3 runs from the conserved cysteine through the conserved F or W. A D gene is named only where the DNA matches it firmly. Only part of the rows carry a size: once, few, many, or a class if the clone is expanded.

v_call,d_call,clone_size,j_call,cdr3_nt,cdr3_aa
TRBV27,.,.,TRBJ2-7,TGTGCCAGCAGTCGTAGGGGGACATCTTACGAGCAGTACTTC,CASSRRGTSYEQYF
TRBV28,.,few,TRBJ1-3,TGTGCCAGCAGTCTCTCCTACACCATATATTTT,CASSLSYTIYF
TRBV29-1,TRBD2,.,TRBJ2-1,TGCAGCGCCCCTGGGGCTAGCGGACTTTACAATGAGCAGTTCTTC,CSAPGASGLYNEQFF
TRBV4-3,TRBD1,few,TRBJ2-7,TGCGCCAGCAGCCAAGAGTTAGGTGGACAGGGGTACGAGCAGTACTTC,CASSQELGGQGYEQYF
TRBV29-1,.,few,TRBJ2-7,TGCAGCGTTGAAGGGACTGTCGCCGACGAGCAGTACTTC,CSVEGTVADEQYF
TRBV4-3,.,.,TRBJ1-1,TGCGCCAGCAGCCAAGGCGTAGAGACTGAAGCTTTCTTT,CASSQGVETEAFF
TRBV7-9,TRBD2,.,TRBJ2-5,TGTGCCAGCAGCTTACTCTCGTTAGGGAGCGGGGGGGCCACCGAGACCCAGTACTTC,CASSLLSLGSGGATETQYF
TRBV6-1,.,.,TRBJ1-6,TGTGCCAGCAGTGAGGGCAGCTCCTATAATTCACCCCTCCACTTT,CASSEGSSYNSPLHF
TRBV19,.,few,TRBJ2-7,TGTGCCAGTAGTATACCCGATCGGAGCTACGAGCAGTACTTC,CASSIPDRSYEQYF
TRBV5-8,TRBD2,.,TRBJ2-1,TGTGCCAGCAGCTTGGTATGGGGACTAGAGTCCACCAATGAGCAGTTCTTC,CASSLVWGLESTNEQFF
TRBV7-2,.,.,TRBJ2-3,TGTGCCAGCAGCTTCCGACAGGCTAGCACAGATACGCAGTATTTT,CASSFRQASTDTQYF
TRBV27,.,.,TRBJ2-6,TGTGCCAGCAGGAGACCAGGGACTTCTGGGGCCAACGTCCTGACTTTC,CASRRPGTSGANVLTF
TRBV19,.,few,TRBJ1-3,TGTGCCAGTAGCGGGCTCGGGGGAGGTGGAAACACCATATATTTT,CASSGLGGGGNTIYF
TRBV4-1,.,.,TRBJ2-1,TGCGCCAGCAGCCAAGTTAACAGAAATGAGCAGTTCTTC,CASSQVNRNEQFF
TRBV7-9,.,.,TRBJ2-1,TGTGCCAGCAGCTTAGGCTTCGGGGGCTCCTACAATGAGCAGTTCTTC,CASSLGFGGSYNEQFF
TRBV30,TRBD1,.,TRBJ1-1,TGTGCCTGGAGTGTAATGGGCAGGGGGACGGGGGCTTTCTTT,CAWSVMGRGTGAFF
TRBV27,.,few,TRBJ1-5,TGTGCCAGCAGTTTGACAGCCCTTAGCAATCAGCCCCAGCATTTT,CASSLTALSNQPQHF
TRBV2,.,.,TRBJ2-5,TGTGCCAGCAGTGCTGTGTCGGAGACCCAGTACTTC,CASSAVSETQYF
TRBV6-6,.,few,TRBJ1-2,TGTGCCAGCAGCCGGTCGTGGGGCTACACCTTC,CASSRSWGYTF
TRBV4-1,TRBD1,.,TRBJ1-2,TGCGCCAGCAGCCGACGAGGACAGGGGGCGTTCTATGGCTACACCTTC,CASSRRGQGAFYGYTF
TRBV5-1,TRBD2,.,TRBJ2-1,TGCGCCAGCAGCTCCCCCTCGGGAGGCAATGAGCAGTTCTTC,CASSSPSGGNEQFF
TRBV6-6,.,.,TRBJ1-2,TGTGCCAGCAGTTACGGGGGCGCCGATTATGGCTACACCTTC,CASSYGGADYGYTF